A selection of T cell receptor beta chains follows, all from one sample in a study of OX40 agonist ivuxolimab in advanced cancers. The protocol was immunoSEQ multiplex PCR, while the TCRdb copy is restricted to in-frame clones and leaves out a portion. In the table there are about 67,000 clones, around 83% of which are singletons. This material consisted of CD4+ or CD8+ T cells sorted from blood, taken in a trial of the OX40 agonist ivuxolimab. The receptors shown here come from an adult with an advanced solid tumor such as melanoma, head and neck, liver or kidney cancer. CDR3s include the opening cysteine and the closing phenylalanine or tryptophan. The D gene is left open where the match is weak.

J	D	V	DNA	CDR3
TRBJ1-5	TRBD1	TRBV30	TGTGCCTGGAGTGGTAAGGGGGCGGGAAGCAATCAGCCCCAGCATTTT	CAWSGKGAGSNQPQHF
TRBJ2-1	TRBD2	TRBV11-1	TGTGCCAGCAGCTCCAACGGAGTAGCGGGAGGCAATGAGCAGTTCTTC	CASSSNGVAGGNEQFF
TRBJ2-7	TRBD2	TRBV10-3	TGTGCCATCAGTGCGAGCGGGGATACCTACGAGCAGTACTTC	CAISASGDTYEQYF
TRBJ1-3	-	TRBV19	TGTGCCAGCCACAGGGAGCCCGGAAACACCATATATTTT	CASHREPGNTIYF
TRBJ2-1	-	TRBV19	TGTGCCAGTAGTATTGTGTCTGGTGAGCAGTTCTTC	CASSIVSGEQFF
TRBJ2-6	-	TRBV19	TGTGCCAGTAGTCCCCAGACATCCTACTCTGGGGCCAACGTCCTGACTTTC	CASSPQTSYSGANVLTF
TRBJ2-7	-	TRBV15	TGTGCCACCAGCCACCGGGTGGGGGGCAGTTACGAGCAGTACTTC	CATSHRVGGSYEQYF
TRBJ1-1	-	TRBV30	TGTGCCTGGAGTGTTGCAGGACGGGCGAACACTGAAGCTTTCTTT	CAWSVAGRANTEAFF
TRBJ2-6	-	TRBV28	TGTGCCAGCAGGTTCGGTGGGTTTCTCTCTGGGGCCAACGTCCTGACTTTC	CASRFGGFLSGANVLTF
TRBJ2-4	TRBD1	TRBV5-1	TGCGCCAGCAGCTTGGAACAGGGGGCGAGAAACATTCAGTACTTC	CASSLEQGARNIQYF
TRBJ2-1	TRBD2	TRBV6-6	TGTGCCAGCAGTTCGCCCCTAGCGGGGGCCATCAATGAGCAGTTCTTC	CASSSPLAGAINEQFF
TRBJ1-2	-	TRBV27	TGTGCCAGCAGCAAGGACAGCTTCGACGGCTACACCTTC	CASSKDSFDGYTF
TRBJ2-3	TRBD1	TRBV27	TGTGCCAGCACCGTGACAGGGCCTACAGATACGCAGTATTTT	CASTVTGPTDTQYF
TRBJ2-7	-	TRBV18	TGTGCCAGCTCACCACTAAGGGGAGCTACCTACGAGCAGTACTTC	CASSPLRGATYEQYF
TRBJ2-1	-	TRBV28	TGTGCCAGCAGTCCGTACAGGGATGAGCAGTTCTTC	CASSPYRDEQFF
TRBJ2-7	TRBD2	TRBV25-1	TGTGCCAGCAGTGTGCGGGAGGCTCCCTACGAGCAGTACTTC	CASSVREAPYEQYF
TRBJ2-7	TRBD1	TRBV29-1	TGCAGCGTTGGGACAGGGGGCGGGGGGGAGCAGTACTTC	CSVGTGGGGEQYF
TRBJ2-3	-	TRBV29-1	TGCAGCGTCGGTCGGGACCGAGGAAAGGATACGCAGTATTTT	CSVGRDRGKDTQYF
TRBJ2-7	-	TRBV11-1	TGTGCCAGCAGCTCCAGGGGCGAGCAGTACTTC	CASSSRGEQYF
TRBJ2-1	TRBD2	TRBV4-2	TGTGCCAGCAGCCAAGTAAGCGGGGGGGCCCGGGAGCAGTTCTTC	CASSQVSGGAREQFF
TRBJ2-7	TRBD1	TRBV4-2	TGTGCCAGCAGCCAAGATTTGGGACAGGGACCGGAGCAGTACTTC	CASSQDLGQGPEQYF
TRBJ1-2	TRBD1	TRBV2	TGTGCCAGCAGTACGACAGGGAACTATGGCTACACCTTC	CASSTTGNYGYTF
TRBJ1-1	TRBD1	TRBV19	TGTGCCAGTAGTGGGACAGGGCGGTACACTGAAGCTTTCTTT	CASSGTGRYTEAFF
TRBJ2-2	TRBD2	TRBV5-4	TGTGCCAGCAGCTGGGGATCGGGACTAGCGGGACGGTCCGGGGAGCTGTTTTTT	CASSWGSGLAGRSGELFF
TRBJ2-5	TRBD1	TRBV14	TGTGCCAGCAGCCAAGGGGGGACAGTTATCCAAGAGACCCAGTACTTC	CASSQGGTVIQETQYF
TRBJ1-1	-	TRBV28	TGTGCCAGCAGGCGCCGGGGGGTGAACACTGAAGCTTTCTTT	CASRRRGVNTEAFF
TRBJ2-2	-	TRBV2	TGTGCCAGCAGTGGGGTGGCGGGGCCCACCGGGGAGCTGTTTTTT	CASSGVAGPTGELFF
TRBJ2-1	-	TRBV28	TGTGCCAGCCGGGCCCGCAATGAGCAGTTCTTC	CASRARNEQFF
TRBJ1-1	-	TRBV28	TGTGCCAGCAGTTTAATTGGAGTAGCTTTCTTT	CASSLIGVAFF
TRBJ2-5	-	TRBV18	TGTGCCAGCTCACGGGAACGGGGAGAGACCCAGTACTTC	CASSRERGETQYF
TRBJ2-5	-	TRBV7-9	TGTGCCAGCAGCGTCGGGTTTTTACGTAGACAAGAGACCCAGTACTTC	CASSVGFLRRQETQYF
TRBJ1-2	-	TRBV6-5	TGTGCCAGCAGTCCTATAGGCAGCGCGTCCTATGGCTACACCTTC	CASSPIGSASYGYTF
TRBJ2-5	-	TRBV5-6	TGTGCCAGCACACAATACGGGGTGGAGACCCAGTACTTC	CASTQYGVETQYF
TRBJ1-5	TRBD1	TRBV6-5	TGTGCCAGCATTGACAGGGTGATGAAAAATCAGCCCCAGCATTTT	CASIDRVMKNQPQHF
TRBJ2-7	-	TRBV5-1	TGCGCCAGCAGCTTGGTTGTAGGGGAGTACGAGCAGTACTTC	CASSLVVGEYEQYF
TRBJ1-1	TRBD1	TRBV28	TGTGCCAGCACTTCCGGCTGGGGACAGGGTTTTACTGAAGCTTTCTTT	CASTSGWGQGFTEAFF
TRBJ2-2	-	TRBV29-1	TGCAGCGCCCGGGCCCGAACAGAGAACACCGGGGAGCTGTTTTTT	CSARARTENTGELFF
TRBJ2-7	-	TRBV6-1	TGTGCCAGCACCACGGCGGGATACGAGCAGTACTTC	CASTTAGYEQYF
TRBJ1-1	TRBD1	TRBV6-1	TGTGCCAGCTGGGTCAGGGGGTACACTGAAGCTTTCTTT	CASWVRGYTEAFF
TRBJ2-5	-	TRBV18	TGTGCCAGCTCACCTATGGGAGAGACCCAGTACTTC	CASSPMGETQYF
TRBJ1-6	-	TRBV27	TGTGCCAGCAGTTCGGACCTGGATTCACCCCTCCACTTT	CASSSDLDSPLHF
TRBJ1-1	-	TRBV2	TGTGCCAGCAGAGGGAAAGGACAGTATGAAGCTTTCTTT	CASRGKGQYEAFF
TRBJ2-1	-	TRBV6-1	TGTGCCAGCAGCCCCTCCATAAGCTCCTACAATGAGCAGTTCTTC	CASSPSISSYNEQFF
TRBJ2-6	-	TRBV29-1	TGCAGCGTGGGTGTGGTATCTGGGGCCAACGTCCTGACTTTC	CSVGVVSGANVLTF
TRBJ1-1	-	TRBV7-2	TGTGCCAGCAGCTGGAGTTCTAGTACTGAAGCTTTCTTT	CASSWSSSTEAFF
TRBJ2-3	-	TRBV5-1	TGCGCCAGCAGCTCTTGGGAACCAACAGATACGCAGTATTTT	CASSSWEPTDTQYF
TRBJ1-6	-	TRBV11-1	TGTGCCAGCCAAAGGGACATGGATTCACCCCTCCACTTT	CASQRDMDSPLHF
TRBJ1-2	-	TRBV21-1	TGTGCCAGCAGCATACAGGGACAGCTAAAGATCAACTATGGCTACACCTTC	CASSIQGQLKINYGYTF
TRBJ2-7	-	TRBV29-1	TGCAGCGTTGTGGATGGAACCTACGAGCAGTACTTC	CSVVDGTYEQYF